This T cell receptor (beta chain) was identified in a study of blood T cell repertoires in COVID-19. Study context: The cDNA or gDNA used as material had been derived from T cells, B-cell-depleted T cells, or PBMCs.

Donors were grouped by their self-reported clinical history. Two negative PCRs, clearance, or symptom resolution had been documented for recovered Cohort 3 donors. Germline CDR1 reads SGHVS; CDR2 reads FNYEAQ. The CDR3 has 15 residues. Trimming removed 8 bases from V and 0 bases from J, with 14 bases in between. Assay: immunoSEQ multiplex PCR; the TCRdb copy retains only in-frame clones and omits some. The data contain about 150,000 clones, about 82% of them seen just once; the ten biggest clones take up more than 5%. This chain uses TRBV7-6 with TRBJ2-1, with no clear D. This receptor was identified in a woman in her thirties or forties who had recovered from COVID-19. The specimen was PBMCs or T cells enriched from blood (not recorded which). The CDR3 protein is CASRPEMSSYNEQFF. The CDR3 bases are TGTGCCAGCCGCCCTGAGATGAGCTCCTACAATGAGCAGTTCTTC.